These 28 T cell receptor beta chains share one sample of origin, sequenced in a study of cytomegalovirus exposure and HLA in healthy donors. The PCR ran on 60 Vbeta and 13 Jbeta primers. Only in-frame clones appear in the TCRdb table, and some are missing; sequencing was by immunoSEQ multiplex PCR. The sample lists some 160,000 clones; 84% were seen once. Sequenced material: PBMCs. Receptors were obtained from a boy aged 2 to 10 in good health and CMV-seronegative.

V is TRBV4-2 and J is TRBJ1-5; possibly TRBD1 for D (5 bases). The V end was cut by 0 bases, the J end by 5 bases, with 23 bases between. CDR3 size: 19 residues. Germline V gene sequence: CDR1 LGHNA, CDR2 YNFKEQ. The CDR3 nucleotides are TGTGCCAGCAGCCAAGAGAATCTCCGTGCAGGGAGGATCCATCAGCCCCAGCATTTT. Translated: CASSQENLRAGRIHQPQHF.

The chain recombines TRBV10-2 with TRBJ2-7; TRBD2 agrees at 11 bases. The germline gives CDR1 WSHSY, CDR2 SAAADI. The CDR3 is made up of 16 amino acids. V was pared by 0 bases and J by 4 bases, with 5 bases of the junction left unmatched. The CDR3, as DNA: TGCGCCAGCAGTGAGTCGAAGACTAGCGGGAAGTACGAGCAGTACTTC. Residues: CASSESKTSGKYEQYF.

V is TRBV28 and J is TRBJ2-1, with unresolved D. Germline CDR1 reads MDHEN; CDR2 reads SYDVKM. CDR3 length: 12 residues. The V gene lost 2 bases and the J gene lost 9 bases, with 8 bases spanning the gap. CDR3 sequence: CASSLSVSEQFF. The CDR3 nucleotides are TGTGCCAGCAGTTTAAGCGTAAGTGAGCAGTTCTTC.

The rearrangement links TRBV7-2 to TRBJ2-7; no clear D gene. Germline V gene sequence: CDR1 SGHTA, CDR2 FQGNSA. The CDR3 contains 13 residues. V was trimmed by 1 base and J by 4 bases, leaving 8 bases between them. The CDR3 loop reads CASSLVPGYEQYF. The CDR3 bases are TGTGCCAGCAGCTTAGTCCCAGGTTACGAGCAGTACTTC. The full variable domain, completed using reference TRBV7-2 and TRBJ2-7, is GAGVSQSPSNKVTEKGKDVELRCDPISGHTALYWYRQSLGQGLEFLIYFQGNSAPDKSGLPSDRFSAERTGGSVSTLTIQRTQQEDSAVYLCASSLVPGYEQYFGPGTRLTVT.

The chain uses TRBV7-3 and TRBJ2-7; D is undetermined. V shed 2 bases and J shed 3 bases, with 8 bases lying between them. The CDR3 has 13 residues. Germline V lookup: CDR1 SGHTA, CDR2 FQGTGA. The CDR3 sequence: CASSLDIHYEQYF. CDR3 coding DNA: TGTGCCAGCAGCTTAGACATTCACTACGAGCAGTACTTC.

Regarding this clone: A read error may account for a junction end that differs from germline. Other DNA sequences from this sample encode an identical CDR3 as well. V gene TRBV7-9 combines with J gene TRBJ2-7; D might be TRBD1 (5 bases). CDR1 and CDR2 from the germline V gene are SEHNR and FQNEAQ (reference sequence). The CDR3 has 14 amino acids. Written as DNA, the CDR3 is TGCGCCAGCAGCCCAATAGGCAGGGTCCACGAGCAGTACTTC. It yields the protein CASSPIGRVHEQYF.

The rearrangement links TRBV7-9 to TRBJ1-4; D uncertain. Germline V gene data show CDR1 as SEHNR and CDR2 as FQNEAQ (reference sequence). The CDR3 consists of 15 residues. Trimming took 5 bases from V and 8 from J, leaving 18 bases between them. CDR3 nucleotides: TGTGCCAGCAGCCCCCCGGAGGGTGTTGGAGAAAAACTGTTTTTT. This sequence encodes CASSPPEGVGEKLFF. Full variable domain (remainder filled in from reference TRBV7-9 and TRBJ1-4): DTGVSQNPRHKITKRGQNVTFRCDPISEHNRLYWYRQTLGQGPEFLTYFQNEAQLEKSRLLSDRFSAERPKGSFSTLEIQRTEQGDSAMYLCASSPPEGVGEKLFFGSGTQLSVL.

This sequence joins TRBV6-1 and TRBJ1-3, with a weak D call TRBD1 (5 bases). The CDR3 runs 17 residues. CDR1 is MNHNS and CDR2 is SASEGT in the germline V gene. The V end was cut by 3 bases, the J end by 2 bases, with 17 bases between. For the CDR3, the DNA is TGTGCCAGCAGTGACGGGGGATTAGGGTGGACTGGAAACACCATATATTTT. This translates into CASSDGGLGWTGNTIYF.

J is TRBJ1-2 and V is TRBV7-2, with a tentative D call TRBD1 (6 bases). Germline V gives CDR1 SGHTA, CDR2 FQGNSA. The CDR3 consists of 15 residues. The V gene lost 5 bases and the J gene lost 0 bases, with 13 bases spanning the gap. The CDR3 DNA is TGTGCCAGCAGCGCCCGGGACAAGTCTAACTATGGCTACACCTTC. Amino acid sequence: CASSARDKSNYGYTF.

This clone was counted between two and nine times. The chain recombines TRBV6-1 with TRBJ1-5; D is ambiguous. The V gene lost 1 base and the J gene lost 3 bases, with 10 bases spanning the gap. Germline CDR1 MNHNS, CDR2 SASEGT. The CDR3 covers 15 residues. The CDR3 region has the DNA TGTGCCAGCAGTGAAGGGGCAAGGCTCAATCAGCCCCAGCATTTT. Translation gives CASSEGARLNQPQHF.

The chain combines TRBV6-5 with TRBJ2-3, with D hard to call. The CDR3 extends over 14 amino acids. The germline V gene encodes CDR1 MNHEY and CDR2 SVGAGI. Deletions cut 6 bases from V and 5 bases from J, with 15 bases between. The CDR3 protein is CASRRSYFGDTQYF. CDR3 in DNA: TGTGCCAGCAGACGCTCCTATTTCGGAGATACGCAGTATTTT.

The chain combines TRBV11-2 with TRBJ2-7; 13 bases fit TRBD2. Trimming took 0 bases from V and 6 from J; bases not matched to a gene: 14. From germline, CDR1 is SGHAT and CDR2 FQNNGV. CDR3 length: 19 residues. The CDR3 is CASSLDGLAGDPVRGEQYF. The CDR3 DNA reads as TGTGCCAGCAGCTTAGACGGACTAGCGGGGGACCCGGTTAGGGGCGAGCAGTACTTC.

The V gene is TRBV2, the J gene TRBJ1-1; D call uncertain. V gave up 10 bases and J gave up 3 bases, with 15 bases separating them. Germline CDR1 reads SNHLY; CDR2 reads FYNNEI. The CDR3 runs to 13 residues. Here the CDR3 DNA reads TGTGCCACCTTAAGTTGGCGGGACACTGAAGCTTTCTTT. Translated: CATLSWRDTEAFF. Full variable domain (missing parts from reference TRBV2 and TRBJ1-1): EPEVTQTPSHQVTQMGQEVILRCVPISNHLYFYWYRQILGQKVEFLVSFYNNEISEKSEIFDDQFSVERPDGSNFTLKIRSTKLEDSAMYFCATLSWRDTEAFFGQGTRLTVV.

The chain couples TRBV29-1 to TRBJ2-5; 10 nucleotides align to TRBD1. The V gene's germline CDR1 is SQVTM and CDR2 ANQGSEA. Germline trimming cut 7 bases from V and 7 bases from J; bases unmatched to any gene: 9. The CDR3 loop spans 13 amino acids. CDR3 residues: CSGGTGAGGTQYF. DNA for the CDR3: TGCAGCGGGGGGACAGGGGCCGGCGGGACCCAGTACTTC.

This clone was counted between two and nine times. V and J are TRBV5-1 and TRBJ2-7; 9 bases match TRBD1. The ends lost 1 base at V and 5 bases at J; junction bases unmatched: 4. This CDR3 is 14 amino acids long. The germline V gene encodes CDR1 SGHRS and CDR2 YFSETQ. The CDR3: CASSLTGGYDEQYF. The CDR3 DNA is TGCGCCAGCAGCTTGACAGGGGGCTACGACGAGCAGTACTTC.

The V and J genes are TRBV25-1 and TRBJ1-4; no reliable D call. V lost 3 bases to trimming and J lost 5 bases, with 7 bases between them. The CDR3 is made up of 13 amino acids. CDR1 and CDR2 from the germline V gene are MGHDK and SYGVNS. The CDR3 DNA is TGTGCCAGCAGTGATTACGGGAATGAAAAACTGTTTTTT. This translates into CASSDYGNEKLFF.

The CDR3 DNA reads as TGTGCCAGCAGCTTAGATATACCGGGAGATACGCAGTATTTT. This translates into CASSLDIPGDTQYF. This chain uses TRBV11-3 with TRBJ2-3; D not certain. Germline V lookup: CDR1 SGHNT, CDR2 YENEEA. CDR3 length: 14 residues. Trimming left V 0 bases short and J 5 bases short, with 9 bases between.

This clone was seen a few times. The J gene is TRBJ1-2, the V gene TRBV6-5; 9 bases agree with TRBD1. V shed 4 bases and J 7 bases; nucleotides not matched to a gene: 10. Germline assignment: CDR1 MNHEY and CDR2 SVGAGI. The CDR3 runs 15 residues. The CDR3: CASSLTGGWSGGYTF. DNA for the CDR3: TGTGCCAGCAGTTTAACAGGGGGCTGGAGCGGTGGCTACACCTTC.

V usage is TRBV4-1 and J usage is TRBJ1-6; possible D gene TRBD1, 5 bases. This CDR3 has 19 residues. Germline V lookup: CDR1 MGHRA, CDR2 YSYEKL. Trimming took off 0 bases at V and 0 bases at J, with 15 bases between the two ends. The CDR3 DNA sequence: TGCGCCAGCAGCCAAGATTGGGCAGGGATCCTCTCCTATAATTCACCCCTCCACTTT. Translation: CASSQDWAGILSYNSPLHF.

This chain joins TRBV28 and TRBJ2-2; TRBD2 matches 7 bases. Germline V lookup: CDR1 MDHEN, CDR2 SYDVKM. J gave up 0 bases and V 2 bases, and 9 bases lay outside the gene matches. The CDR3 totals 18 residues. The CDR3 bases are TGTGCCAGCAGTTTAGACCCCAACGCGGGAGCGAACACCGGGGAGCTGTTTTTT. This codes for CASSLDPNAGANTGELFF. The whole variable domain, remainder taken from reference TRBV28 and TRBJ2-2, is DVKVTQSSRYLVKRTGEKVFLECVQDMDHENMFWYRQDPGLGLRLIYFSYDVKMKEKGDIPEGYSVSREKKERFSLILESASTNQTSMYLCASSLDPNAGANTGELFFGEGSRLTVL.

This chain uses TRBV2 with TRBJ2-7; D unclear. Trimming left V 3 bases short and J 0 bases short, with 9 bases between. CDR3 length: 14 residues. Germline V gives CDR1 SNHLY, CDR2 FYNNEI. The CDR3 coding sequence is TGTGCCAGCAGTGACCTGGCGGTCTCCTACGAGCAGTACTTC. This sequence encodes CASSDLAVSYEQYF.

The count of this clone is one. This chain uses TRBV25-1 with TRBJ2-3; 10 positions match TRBD2. The CDR3 covers 16 residues. CDR1 is MGHDK, CDR2 SYGVNS, per germline. Germline trimming cut 3 bases from V and 2 bases from J; bases unmatched to any gene: 5. This CDR3 reads CASSDKREGHTDTQYF. In nucleotides, the CDR3 is TGTGCCAGCAGTGACAAGCGGGAGGGTCACACAGATACGCAGTATTTT.

Details on this clone: Other DNA sequences in this specimen translate into the identical CDR3. V and J are TRBV18 and TRBJ2-3, with D perhaps matching TRBD2 (6 bases). V gave up 3 bases and J gave up 3 bases, with 10 bases separating them. The CDR3 runs to 14 residues. The V gene's germline CDR1 is KGHSH and CDR2 LQKENI. The CDR3 nucleotides read TGTGCCAGCTCACCGAGCGGGCGGACAGATACGCAGTATTTT. Translating gives CASSPSGRTDTQYF.

The rearrangement uses TRBV19 and TRBJ2-7, with 13 bases aligning to TRBD2. The V segment lost 6 bases and the J segment 2 bases; nucleotides outside the gene matches: 4. Germline loops: CDR1 LNHDA, CDR2 SQIVND (reference sequence). The CDR3 consists of 15 residues. The CDR3 nucleotides read TGTGCCAGTAGAGAGGGACTAGCGGGAACCTACGAGCAGTACTTC. Protein product: CASREGLAGTYEQYF.

The count of this clone is one. The rearrangement uses TRBV30 and TRBJ1-1, with D unclear. Per the germline V gene, CDR1 is GTSNPN and CDR2 is SVGIG (reference sequence). Trimming stripped 4 bases from V and 5 bases from J, with 17 bases between. CDR3 size: 14 residues. The CDR3: CAWMEAGGGTEAFF. The CDR3 DNA reads TGTGCCTGGATGGAGGCAGGAGGTGGTACTGAAGCTTTCTTT.

The DNA of the CDR3 is TGTGCCAGCAGCTTAGATCTGTCCCGACTCACAATTTCCGAGCAGTACTTC. Translation gives CASSLDLSRLTISEQYF. This rearrangement joins TRBV11-3 to TRBJ2-7; no definite D call. Germline CDR1 is SGHNT and CDR2 is YENEEA. The CDR3 is made up of 17 amino acids. V was cut by 0 bases and J by 6 bases, with 21 bases left in between.

CDR3 amino acids: CASGPLDSLASVGTYEQYF. The CDR3 DNA is TGTGCCAGCGGCCCCTTAGACAGTCTCGCTAGCGTCGGCACCTACGAGCAGTACTTC. This rearrangement joins TRBV7-3 to TRBJ2-7; D is possibly TRBD2 (6 bases). The germline CDR1 and CDR2 sequences are SGHTA and FQGTGA. V lost 8 bases and J 2 bases, leaving 31 bases between the germline ends. This CDR3 has 19 residues.

CDR3 residues: CAWSVYGAGAPSEQYF. DNA for the CDR3: TGTGCCTGGAGTGTATATGGGGCAGGGGCGCCCTCTGAGCAGTACTTC. V is TRBV30 and J is TRBJ2-7; TRBD1 might be the D (6 bases). V was pared by 0 bases and J by 7 bases, with 22 bases between. This CDR3 spans 16 amino acids. Per the germline V gene, CDR1 is GTSNPN and CDR2 is SVGIG (reference sequence).